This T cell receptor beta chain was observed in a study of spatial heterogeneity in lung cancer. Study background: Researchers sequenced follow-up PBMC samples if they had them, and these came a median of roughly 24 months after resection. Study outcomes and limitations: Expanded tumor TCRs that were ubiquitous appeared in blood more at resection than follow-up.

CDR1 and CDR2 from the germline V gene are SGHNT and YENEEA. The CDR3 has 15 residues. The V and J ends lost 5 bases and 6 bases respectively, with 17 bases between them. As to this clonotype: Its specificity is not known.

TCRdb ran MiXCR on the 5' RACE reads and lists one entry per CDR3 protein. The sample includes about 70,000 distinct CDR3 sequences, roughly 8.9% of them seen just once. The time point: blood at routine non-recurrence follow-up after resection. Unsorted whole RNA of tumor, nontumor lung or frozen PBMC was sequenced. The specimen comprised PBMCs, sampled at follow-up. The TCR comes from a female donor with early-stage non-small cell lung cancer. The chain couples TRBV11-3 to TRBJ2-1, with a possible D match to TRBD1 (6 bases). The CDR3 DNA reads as TGTGCCAGCAGCCTCCAGCAGGGGATGGGCAATGAGCAGTTCTTC. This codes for CASSLQQGMGNEQFF.